The 14 T cell receptor beta chains below come from one sample, sequenced in a study of PD-1 blockade in classical Hodgkin lymphoma. TCRdb's copy holds only in-frame clones and misses some; the assay was immunoSEQ multiplex PCR. This table holds some 70,000 clones, 85% to 95% found once. The time point denotes: newly diagnosed, previously untreated cHL patient sample. The sample consisted of peripheral blood mononuclear cells (PBMCs). These receptors came from a human donor with classical Hodgkin lymphoma.

The chain couples TRBV14 to TRBJ2-5, with TRBD1 identical over 9 bases. Germline CDR1 SGHDN, CDR2 FVKESK. With V trimmed by 4 bases and J by 4 bases, 10 bases remained unmatched. There are 16 residues in the CDR3. The CDR3 loop is CASSLRRTGVGETQYF. Here the CDR3 DNA reads TGTGCCAGCAGCCTTCGGAGGACAGGGGTAGGAGAGACCCAGTACTTC. Filled out from reference TRBV14 and TRBJ2-5, the complete variable domain reads EAGVTQFPSHSVIEKGQTVTLRCDPISGHDNLYWYRRVMGKEIKFLLHFVKESKQDESGMPNNRFLAERTGGTYSTLKVQPAELEDSGVYFCASSLRRTGVGETQYFGPGTRLLVL.

The rearrangement uses TRBV7-2 and TRBJ2-7; 9 nucleotides align to TRBD1. The CDR3 has 15 amino acids. V lost 5 bases, J lost 6 bases, and 11 bases stayed unmatched. Germline values: CDR1 SGHTA, CDR2 FQGNSA. DNA for the CDR3: TGTGCCAGCAGCGCCACCAGGACAGGGGCTCCCGAGCAGTACTTC. Protein sequence: CASSATRTGAPEQYF.

This chain uses TRBV7-2 with TRBJ2-1, with 12 bases lining up with TRBD2. Germline lookup yields CDR1 SGHTA and CDR2 FQGNSA. V was clipped by 1 base and J by 12 bases; unmatched bases: 7. There are 15 residues in the CDR3. The CDR3 DNA reads as TGTGCCAGCAGCTTAGACCCCACTAGCGGGAGGTGGCAGTTCTTC. Translation: CASSLDPTSGRWQFF.

This rearrangement joins TRBV6-6 to TRBJ1-2, with 7 nucleotides matching TRBD1. V trimming: 4 bases; J trimming: 8 bases; junction bases outside the gene matches: 10. The CDR3 runs 14 residues. Germline-derived CDR1 and CDR2 are MNHNY and SVGAGI (reference sequence). This chain's CDR3 is CASSSGGGEGGYTF. CDR3 DNA sequence: TGTGCCAGCAGTTCGGGAGGGGGCGAAGGGGGCTACACCTTC.

The chain carries TRBV6-6 and TRBJ2-7; 10 bases agree with TRBD1. The CDR3 sequence is 15 residues long. Looked up from germline, CDR1 is MNHNY and CDR2 is SVGAGI (reference sequence). V was pared by 4 bases and J by 6 bases, with 9 bases of the junction left unmatched. CDR3 nucleotides: TGTGCCAGCAGTTTCACGACAGGGGGCAGCGGCGAGCAGTACTTC. Translating gives CASSFTTGGSGEQYF.

The J gene is TRBJ2-7, the V gene TRBV28, with unresolved D. The V and J ends lost 5 bases and 3 bases respectively, with 8 bases between them. CDR1 and CDR2 (germline): MDHEN, SYDVKM. There are 12 residues in the CDR3. The CDR3 bases are TGTGCCAGCAGTCCCTCCTTCTACGAGCAGTACTTC. This translates into CASSPSFYEQYF.

The V call is TRBV7-9, the J call TRBJ2-3, with D perhaps given as TRBD1 or TRBD2 (5 bases each). The germline V gene encodes CDR1 SEHNR and CDR2 FQNEAQ (reference sequence). With 4 bases removed from V and 4 bases from J, the gap between germline ends came to 12 bases. The CDR3 loop spans 14 amino acids. Written as DNA, the CDR3 is TGTGCCAGCAGCTCGGGGCGGACACCAGATACGCAGTATTTT. Translating it yields CASSSGRTPDTQYF.

The V gene is TRBV7-3, the J gene TRBJ1-2; TRBD1 agrees at 9 bases. The CDR3 has 19 amino acids. The V segment lost 5 bases and the J segment 3 bases; nucleotides outside the gene matches: 19. From germline, CDR1 is SGHTA and CDR2 FQGTGA. As DNA, the CDR3 is TGTGCCAGCAGCCCTGTTCCCCCCGGTGCGGGACAGGGACACTATGGCTACACCTTC. It encodes CASSPVPPGAGQGHYGYTF.

The chain employs TRBV6-4 and TRBJ2-1; 11 bases are shared with TRBD1. J gave up 8 bases and V 2 bases, and 2 bases lay outside the gene matches. This CDR3 contains 14 residues. CDR1 and CDR2 (germline): MRHNA, SNTAGT. This CDR3 is CASSDGQGADEQFF. Written as DNA, the CDR3 is TGTGCCAGCAGTGACGGACAGGGGGCCGATGAGCAGTTCTTC.

The chain uses TRBV10-2 and TRBJ2-4; D is uncertain. Germline V gene sequence: CDR1 WSHSY, CDR2 SAAADI. This CDR3 has 16 residues. Trimming removed 7 bases at V and 3 bases at J, with 19 bases between. The CDR3 is CASNDPALGVKNIQYF. The CDR3 nucleotides read TGCGCCAGCAATGATCCAGCGCTTGGGGTCAAAAACATTCAGTACTTC.

This sequence joins TRBV7-2 and TRBJ2-7, with 8 bases fitting TRBD2. The germline CDR1 and CDR2 sequences are SGHTA and FQGNSA. This CDR3 region has 17 residues. Trimming removed 2 bases from V and 6 bases from J; junction bases left unmatched: 15. The CDR3 here is CASSLRLAFRSPVEQYF. CDR3 nucleotides: TGTGCCAGCAGCTTAAGACTAGCGTTCCGGTCGCCTGTCGAGCAGTACTTC.

The V and J genes are TRBV19 and TRBJ2-7, with 14 bases that match TRBD2. The V segment lost 5 bases and the J segment 4 bases; nucleotides outside the gene matches: 4. The CDR3 consists of 15 residues. Germline CDR1 is LNHDA and CDR2 is SQIVND (reference sequence). This CDR3 is CASSQGTSGRYEQYF. CDR3 DNA sequence: TGTGCCAGTAGTCAAGGGACTAGCGGGAGATACGAGCAGTACTTC.

The chain carries TRBV7-9 and TRBJ1-3; tentative D call: TRBD1 (6 bases). Germline V gene lookup returns CDR1 SEHNR and CDR2 FQNEAQ (reference sequence). The CDR3 is 17 amino acids. Trimming pared 5 bases from V and 5 bases from J, leaving 22 bases between. CDR3 nucleotides: TGTGCCAGCAGCCATACCAAAACAGGGCCTCCTAGAAACACCATATATTTT. It is translated as CASSHTKTGPPRNTIYF.

The CDR3 DNA sequence: TGTGCCAGCAGCTCCGGACAGGGGGTTTCCTACGAGCAGTACTTC. This gives the protein CASSSGQGVSYEQYF. The V gene is TRBV7-6, the J gene TRBJ2-7; TRBD1 matches at 10 bases. Germline CDR1 and CDR2: SGHVS and FNYEAQ. This CDR3 spans 15 amino acids. J was trimmed by 1 base and V by 4 bases; bases with no gene match: 4.